These 16 T cell receptor beta chains originate from one sample sequenced in a study of blood T cell repertoires in COVID-19. The method was immunoSEQ multiplex PCR; TCRdb's version includes in-frame clones alone and lacks a portion of them. The repertoire includes under 200,000 clones, less than 85% of them detected once, and about an eighth sits in the top ten. The material sequenced was PBMCs or T cells enriched from blood (not recorded which). These receptors originate from a middle-aged man who had recovered from COVID-19.

The chain carries TRBV10-3 and TRBJ1-1; D perhaps matches TRBD1 (5 bases). V was pared by 8 bases and J by 0 bases, with 16 bases between. Germline CDR1 ENHRY, CDR2 SYGVKD. The CDR3 sequence is 15 residues long. The CDR3: CAIRGTQGVNTEAFF. Here the CDR3 DNA reads TGTGCCATCCGAGGAACCCAGGGCGTGAACACTGAAGCTTTCTTT.

The chain links TRBV19 to TRBJ2-1, with D maybe TRBD2 (5 bases). This CDR3 contains 12 residues. V lost 4 bases to trimming and J lost 5 bases, with 6 bases between them. Germline assignment: CDR1 LNHDA and CDR2 SQIVND (reference sequence). The CDR3 DNA reads as TGTGCCAGTAGTACCGGGGACAATGAGCAGTTCTTC. Protein sequence: CASSTGDNEQFF.

The chain's CDR3 is CASAWDSSGNTIYF. The CDR3 DNA follows: TGTGCCAGCGCATGGGACAGCTCTGGAAACACCATATATTTT. The V and J genes are TRBV7-2 and TRBJ1-3; 7 nucleotides line up with TRBD1. After removal of 8 bases from V and 0 bases from J, the junction contained 4 bases not matched to a gene. The CDR3 length is 14 residues. CDR1 and CDR2 (germline): SGHTA, FQGNSA.

The chain employs TRBV7-2 and TRBJ2-5; D not certain. The length of the CDR3 is 15 residues. The ends were cut back, 3 bases at V and 1 base at J, with 12 bases in the middle. The germline CDR1 and CDR2 sequences are SGHTA and FQGNSA. CDR3 coding DNA: TGTGCCAGCAGCTTGAACGGTGCCTTCCAAGAGACCCAGTACTTC. Residues: CASSLNGAFQETQYF.

Notes on this clone: Other DNA sequences in the sample encode the same CDR3. This chain connects TRBV10-1 to TRBJ2-2; 9 nucleotides line up with TRBD1. Germline-derived CDR1 and CDR2 are WNHNN and SYGVQD (reference sequence). After removal of 6 bases from V and 3 bases from J, the junction contained 2 bases not matched to a gene. The CDR3 covers 14 residues. CDR3 loop: CASRRDRDTGELFF. In DNA, the CDR3 is TGCGCCAGCAGGAGGGACAGGGACACCGGGGAGCTGTTTTTT.

The chain employs TRBV6-5 and TRBJ2-5; unclear D gene. V lost 4 bases to trimming and J lost 4 bases, with 4 bases between them. The germline V gene encodes CDR1 MNHEY and CDR2 SVGAGI. The CDR3 extends over 11 amino acids. The CDR3 region has the DNA TGTGCCAGCAGTTTTCTAGAGACCCAGTACTTC. As protein: CASSFLETQYF.

In DNA, the CDR3 is TGTGCCAGCAGTTTAGTCGGCTACGAGCAGTACTTC. Its translation: CASSLVGYEQYF. The V call is TRBV28, the J call TRBJ2-7, with unresolved D. This CDR3 spans 12 amino acids. With 2 bases removed from V and 3 bases from J, the gap between germline ends came to 5 bases. Germline V gene sequence: CDR1 MDHEN, CDR2 SYDVKM.

The rearrangement joins TRBV29-1 to TRBJ2-6; tentatively, D is TRBD2 (6 bases). Germline loops: CDR1 SQVTM, CDR2 ANQGSEA. With 6 bases removed from V and 0 bases from J, the gap between germline ends came to 12 bases. The length of the CDR3 is 15 residues. CDR3 region: CSVSGVGSGANVLTF. The CDR3 nucleotides are TGCAGCGTCTCGGGGGTGGGCTCTGGGGCCAACGTCCTGACTTTC.

The chain recombines TRBV18 with TRBJ2-3, with 9 bases fitting TRBD1. V shed 4 bases and J 4 bases; nucleotides not matched to a gene: 6. This CDR3 region has 15 residues. The V gene's germline CDR1 is KGHSH and CDR2 LQKENI. The CDR3 DNA is TGTGCCAGCTCACTCAACAGGGGGCTCGCAGATACGCAGTATTTT. As protein: CASSLNRGLADTQYF. Full variable domain (outside the CDR3, taken from reference TRBV18 and TRBJ2-3): NAGVMQNPRHLVRRRGQEARLRCSPMKGHSHVYWYRQLPEEGLKFMVYLQKENIIDESGMPKERFSAEFPKEGPSILRIQQVVRGDSAAYFCASSLNRGLADTQYFGPGTRLTVL.

The chain has TRBV9 and TRBJ1-1; D gene uncertain. Deletions cut 6 bases from V and 4 bases from J, with 16 bases between. Germline V gives CDR1 SGDLS, CDR2 YYNGEE. This CDR3 has 14 residues. For the CDR3, the DNA is TGTGCCAGCAACACGGGAGGGAGGAGCACTGAAGCTTTCTTT. Translation gives CASNTGGRSTEAFF.

The rearrangement uses TRBV28 and TRBJ2-1, with D possibly TRBD1 on 5 matching bases. V lost 5 bases and J lost 7, with 12 bases in between. The CDR3 is 13 amino acids. Germline V lookup: CDR1 MDHEN, CDR2 SYDVKM. The CDR3 is CASSIRVGNEQFF. The CDR3 bases are TGTGCCAGCAGTATCAGGGTGGGGAATGAGCAGTTCTTC.

This clone was observed a handful of times. The chain couples TRBV3-1 (or the pseudogene TRBV3-2) to TRBJ1-2, with TRBD1 matching 8 bases. CDR3 length: 14 residues. Germline CDR1 is LGHDT and CDR2 is YNNKEL (reference sequence). With 6 bases clipped from V and 3 bases from J, the junction kept 6 bases outside the gene matches. CDR3 DNA: TGTGCCAGCAGAGACAGGGGATCCCACTATGGCTACACCTTC. This encodes CASRDRGSHYGYTF.

V gene TRBV18 combines with J gene TRBJ2-1; 10 bases are shared with TRBD2. V dropped 6 bases and J dropped 6; count of bases not matched to a gene: 5. The CDR3 sequence is 14 residues long. CDR1 is KGHSH and CDR2 is LQKENI in the germline V gene. CDR3 amino acids: CASSQRGGPNEQFF. Written as DNA, the CDR3 is TGTGCCAGCTCCCAGCGGGGGGGCCCCAATGAGCAGTTCTTC.

This chain uses TRBV5-1 with TRBJ2-7; no firm D call. Germline-derived CDR1 and CDR2 are SGHRS and YFSETQ. The CDR3 totals 14 residues. V lost 0 bases and J 2 bases, leaving 9 bases between the germline ends. CDR3 coding DNA: TGCGCCAGCAGCTTGGTTAGCCACACCTACGAGCAGTACTTC. Encoded protein: CASSLVSHTYEQYF.

In its sample, this clone was seen a few times. The rearrangement joins TRBV9 to TRBJ1-2; no clear D gene. Germline V lookup: CDR1 SGDLS, CDR2 YYNGEE. The germline V and J ends were trimmed by 3 bases and 3 bases, with 12 bases remaining between them. This CDR3 contains 14 residues. The CDR3: CASSGSWQDYGYTF. The DNA of the CDR3 is TGTGCCAGCAGCGGCAGTTGGCAGGACTATGGCTACACCTTC.

The rearrangement joins TRBV7-2 to TRBJ2-7; D is unresolved. V was cut by 1 base and J by 3 bases, with 4 bases left in between. Germline CDR1 SGHTA, CDR2 FQGNSA. The CDR3 has 12 residues. CDR3 loop: CASSLGSYEQYF. CDR3 sequence (DNA): TGTGCCAGCAGCTTAGGCAGCTACGAGCAGTACTTC.